The rows below give T cell receptor beta chains drawn from one sample of a study of blood T cell repertoires in COVID-19. Some clones are missing from TCRdb's copy, which holds only in-frame ones; the method was immunoSEQ multiplex PCR. The sample carries about 24,000 clones, 86% recorded once. Specimen: peripheral blood. Receptors were obtained from a human donor with active COVID-19. The donor label of this sample is uncertain. Both conserved end residues are part of each CDR3. D genes are given only for firm matches. Clone size is not always given. Where it is, it says once, few, many or a class for expanded clones.

d_gene,v_gene,j_gene,abundance,CDR3nt,CDR3aa
NA,TRBV27,TRBJ1-1,NA,TGTGCCAGCAGTAAACAGGGTTTTTCCACTGAAGCTTTCTTT,CASSKQGFSTEAFF
TRBD1,TRBV5-6,TRBJ2-1,NA,TGTGCCAGCAGCTCCAGACAGGGGGCGAGGATGGCTGAGCAGTTCTTC,CASSSRQGARMAEQFF
NA,TRBV19,TRBJ2-1,once,TGTGCCAGTAGCCTGATGGGAGCCGGTTCATGGGAGCAGTTCTTC,CASSLMGAGSWEQFF
NA,TRBV27,TRBJ2-5,NA,TGTGCCAGCAGTTTTCGGGGAGAAGAGACCCAGTACTTC,CASSFRGEETQYF
TRBD1,TRBV27,TRBJ2-5,NA,TGTGCCAGCAGTTGGGACAGGTACCAAGAGACCCAGTACTTC,CASSWDRYQETQYF
TRBD2,TRBV11-2,TRBJ2-1,once,TGTGCCAGCAGGCCTCAGCGGGGGGGCAGCAATGAGCAGTTCTTC,CASRPQRGGSNEQFF
TRBD1,TRBV6-2/TRBV6-3,TRBJ2-5,NA,TGTGCCAGCAGTGCCTTTGGGACAGGGCAAGAGACCCAGTACTTC,CASSAFGTGQETQYF
TRBD1,TRBV7-3,TRBJ1-6,NA,TGTGCCAGCAGCCAGGGGGGTTCGGATTCACCCCTCCACTTT,CASSQGGSDSPLHF
NA,TRBV12-5,TRBJ1-2,once,TGTGCTAGTGGTTCGAACTATGGCTACACCTTC,CASGSNYGYTF
NA,TRBV7-2,TRBJ2-7,NA,TGTGCCAGCAGCTTAGGGGTTCGTCTAGCTCCGGAAGAGCAGTACTTC,CASSLGVRLAPEEQYF
TRBD2,TRBV23-1,TRBJ2-1,NA,TGCGCCAGCATTGCCGAGACTAGCCTTCTAATCGAGTTCTTC,CASIAETSLLIEFF
NA,TRBV6-2/TRBV6-3,TRBJ2-2,NA,TGTGCCAGCAGTTCGAAAGACTTGAGACTCACCGGGGAGCTGTTTTTT,CASSSKDLRLTGELFF
NA,TRBV7-2,TRBJ1-1,NA,TGTGCCAGCAGCTTAAATCTGCAGACTGAAGCTTTCTTT,CASSLNLQTEAFF
NA,TRBV19,TRBJ2-7,NA,TGTGCCAGTTCAACCAGAGCTACTAACATCTTGCGTTCCTACGAGCAGTACTTC,CASSTRATNILRSYEQYF
NA,TRBV5-3,TRBJ1-5,NA,TGTGCCAGAAGCCGGGAAAGGCCCACGAATCAGCCCCAGCATTTT,CARSRERPTNQPQHF
TRBD1,TRBV4-3,TRBJ1-2,NA,TGCGCCAGCAGCCAAGTCGGACAGGTGTCCTATGGCTACACCTTC,CASSQVGQVSYGYTF
NA,TRBV4-1,TRBJ1-1,NA,TGCGCCAGCAGCCCCTCGGGGGGGACTGAAGCTTTCTTT,CASSPSGGTEAFF
TRBD2,TRBV10-2,TRBJ2-3,NA,TGCGCCACAGGGACTAGCGGGAGCACAGATACGCAGTATTTT,CATGTSGSTDTQYF